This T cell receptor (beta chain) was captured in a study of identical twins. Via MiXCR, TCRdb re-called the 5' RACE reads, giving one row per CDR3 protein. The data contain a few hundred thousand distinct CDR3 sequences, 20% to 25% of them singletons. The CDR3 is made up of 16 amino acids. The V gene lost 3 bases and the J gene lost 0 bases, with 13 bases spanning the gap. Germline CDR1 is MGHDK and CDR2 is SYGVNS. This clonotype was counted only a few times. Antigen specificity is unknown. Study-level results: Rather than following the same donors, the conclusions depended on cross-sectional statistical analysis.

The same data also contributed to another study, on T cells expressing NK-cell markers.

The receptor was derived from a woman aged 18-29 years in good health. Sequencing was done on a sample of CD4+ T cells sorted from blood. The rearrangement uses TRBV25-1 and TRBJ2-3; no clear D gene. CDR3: CASSDLSNASTDTQYF. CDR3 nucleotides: TGTGCCAGCAGTGACCTCAGTAACGCTAGCACAGATACGCAGTATTTT.